Presented here are 20 T cell receptor beta chains from one specimen sequenced in a study of T cells after yellow fever vaccination. A single record per CDR3 protein comes from TCRdb applying MiXCR to the 5' RACE reads. The sample includes 60,000 to 75,000 distinct CDR3 sequences, about 7% of them seen just once. Sequenced here: CD8+ T cells sorted from PBMCs, sampled roughly 47 days after the first yellow fever vaccination. The source of these receptors is a man between 18 and 35 years old who received the YFV17D yellow fever vaccine.

This rearrangement joins TRBV4-2 to TRBJ2-3; D unclear. V was clipped by 9 bases and J by 3 bases, with 10 bases between them. Germline V gene lookup returns CDR1 LGHNA and CDR2 YNFKEQ. The CDR3 length is 12 residues. The DNA for the CDR3 is TGTGCCAGGGGCCTGGAGACAGATACGCAGTATTTT. Its translation is CARGLETDTQYF.

At least ten counts were recorded for this clonotype. J is TRBJ2-1 and V is TRBV10-3, with a tentative D call TRBD2 (5 bases). The CDR3 runs to 13 residues. Trimming cost V 3 bases and J 10 bases, with 13 bases left between them. Germline CDR1 reads ENHRY; CDR2 reads SYGVKD. The CDR3 DNA reads as TGTGCCATCAGTGATCGGGGTCTGAGAGAGCAGTTCTTC. This translates into CAISDRGLREQFF.

This clonotype was recorded many times. One end of the junction is discordant with germline, which a read error may explain. The chain employs TRBV5-1 and TRBJ1-1; 7 bases match TRBD1. Germline loops: CDR1 SGHRS, CDR2 YFSETQ. This CDR3 region has 14 residues. The CDR3 bases are TGCGCCAGCACCTTGGACAGGTGGGGCACTGAAGCTTTCTTT. This gives the protein CASTLDRWGTEAFF.

In this sample, this clonotype turned up many times. V and J are TRBV5-1 and TRBJ2-1, with 8 nucleotides matching TRBD1. Germline V gives CDR1 SGHRS, CDR2 YFSETQ. The V segment lost 5 bases and the J segment 9 bases; nucleotides outside the gene matches: 10. The CDR3 is 14 residues long. CDR3 amino acids: CASRRNQGAVEQFF. The CDR3 DNA is TGCGCCAGCAGAAGGAACCAGGGGGCCGTTGAGCAGTTCTTC.

The J gene is TRBJ2-5, the V gene TRBV6-1; 9 bases match TRBD1. The CDR3 extends over 14 amino acids. V shed 6 bases, J shed 4 bases, and the junction held 6 bases outside the gene matches. Germline values: CDR1 MNHNS, CDR2 SASEGT. The CDR3 nucleotides are TGTGCCAGCAGCTGGGACAGGGAGTTAGAGACCCAGTACTTC. This sequence encodes CASSWDRELETQYF.

This clonotype was detected ten times or more. V and J are TRBV7-6 and TRBJ2-2, with D possibly matching TRBD2 (5 bases). V was trimmed by 5 bases and J by 6 bases, leaving 10 bases between them. CDR1 is SGHVS, CDR2 FNYEAQ, per germline. This CDR3 has 13 residues. For the CDR3, the DNA is TGTGCCAGCAGCCCGGGAAGTTCCGGGGAGCTGTTTTTT. It yields the protein CASSPGSSGELFF.

The sample holds a few counts of this clonotype. This chain joins TRBV19 and TRBJ2-2; 7 bases agree with TRBD1. The V gene end was trimmed by 1 base and the J gene end by 4 bases; junction bases not matched to a gene: 6. There are 16 residues in the CDR3. Germline lookup yields CDR1 LNHDA and CDR2 SQIVND (reference sequence). CDR3 in DNA: TGTGCCAGTAGTATAGGCCCAGGGGGTCGCACCGGGGAGCTGTTTTTT. Its translation: CASSIGPGGRTGELFF.

This clonotype was seen at least ten times. This rearrangement joins TRBV12-3 or TRBV12-4 to TRBJ2-7; D not certain. This CDR3 has 14 amino acids. Between the trimmed V and J ends, which lost 9 bases and 5 bases, there was a span of 20 bases. Written as DNA, the CDR3 is TGTGCCAGTAGTCCGGGCCTAACTGTCGACGAGCAGTACGTC. The encoded protein is CASSPGLTVDEQYV.

A few counts support this clonotype. The chain uses TRBV30 and TRBJ1-2, with D maybe TRBD1 (5 bases). The CDR3 spans 12 residues. Trimming pared 8 bases from V and 7 bases from J, leaving 17 bases between. Germline V gene sequence: CDR1 GTSNPN, CDR2 SVGIG (reference sequence). The CDR3 protein is CAGPGTKTGYTF. In nucleotides, the CDR3 is TGTGCCGGACCCGGGACGAAGACTGGCTACACCTTC.

This clonotype was found a few times. V gene TRBV7-6 combines with J gene TRBJ2-5, with D tentatively TRBD2 (5 bases). CDR1 and CDR2 (germline): SGHVS, FNYEAQ. Trimming pared 1 base from V and 5 bases from J, leaving 11 bases between. The CDR3 extends over 14 amino acids. Here the CDR3 DNA reads TGTGCCAGCAGCTTAGAGGCGGGCCTGGAGACCCAGTACTTC. This codes for CASSLEAGLETQYF. The entire variable domain, with the rest obtained from reference TRBV7-6 and TRBJ2-5, is as follows: GAGVSQSPRYKVTKRGQDVALRCDPISGHVSLYWYRQALGQGPEFLTYFNYEAQQDKSGLPNDRFSAERPEGSISTLTIQRTEQRDSAMYRCASSLEAGLETQYFGPGTRLLVL.

This clonotype appeared many times. The chain carries TRBV21-1 and TRBJ2-7; the DNA was not used to check the table's D call, TRBD1. TRBV21-1 is labeled a pseudogene. There are 16 residues in the CDR3. The CDR3 loop is CASSKDRERMTYEQYV. The CDR3 region has the DNA TGTGCCAGCAGCAAAGATCGGGAACGGATGACCTACGAGCAGTACGTC.

This clonotype was seen more than once but under ten times. V gene TRBV4-1 combines with J gene TRBJ2-1; 11 bases line up with TRBD2. The J segment lost 2 bases and the V segment lost 2 bases, leaving 5 bases of the junction unmatched. CDR3 size: 17 residues. The germline V gene has CDR1 MGHRA and CDR2 YSYEKL. This CDR3 reads CASSQNSGGVAYNEQFF. Written as DNA, the CDR3 is TGCGCCAGCAGCCAAAATAGCGGGGGGGTGGCCTACAATGAGCAGTTCTTC.

As to this clonotype: A much larger clone sits a single nucleotide away, making a read error possible. The gene calls are TRBV13 and TRBJ2-7; possibly TRBD1 for D (5 bases). Germline CDR1 PRHDT, CDR2 FYEKMQ (reference sequence). This CDR3 contains 13 residues. The CDR3 nucleotides are TGTGCCAGCAGCCCAGCAGGGTCCTACGTGCAGTACGTC. Translating it yields CASSPAGSYVQYV.

The V and J genes are TRBV4-3 and TRBJ2-1; TRBD2 aligns across 12 bases. Germline V gene data show CDR1 as LGHNA and CDR2 as YSLEER. The V gene end was trimmed by 1 base and the J gene end by 5 bases; junction bases not matched to a gene: 9. This CDR3 region has 18 residues. CDR3 sequence reads: CASSQGRPGLAGNNEQFF. CDR3 sequence (DNA): TGCGCCAGCAGCCAAGGGAGACCGGGACTAGCGGGCAACAATGAGCAGTTCTTC.

The sample holds many counts of this clonotype. The chain combines TRBV6-5 with TRBJ2-2, with TRBD2 identical over 8 bases. CDR3 length: 16 amino acids. V dropped 0 bases and J dropped 1; count of bases not matched to a gene: 1. Germline V lookup: CDR1 MNHEY, CDR2 SVGAGI. The CDR3 DNA sequence: TGTGCCAGCAGTTACTCCACTAGCGGGAACACCGGGGAGCTGTTTTTT. This translates into CASSYSTSGNTGELFF.

This clonotype was detected ten times or more. The chain has TRBV5-5 and TRBJ2-1, with TRBD2 identical over 7 bases. The CDR3 runs to 18 residues. In germline, CDR1 is SGHKS, CDR2 YYEKEE (reference sequence). Trimming cost V 3 bases and J 7 bases; bases outside gene matches: 19. The CDR3 spells CASSYTTTQAGLGNEQFF. The CDR3 DNA is TGTGCCAGCAGCTATACCACCACCCAAGCAGGACTAGGGAATGAGCAGTTCTTC.

This clonotype has a count of ten or more. This sequence joins TRBV12-3 or TRBV12-4 and TRBJ2-7, with D tentatively TRBD2 (6 bases). The V end was cut by 3 bases, the J end by 2 bases, with 8 bases between. There are 13 residues in the CDR3. CDR3 coding DNA: TGTGCCAGCAGTTTGGGACTGACCTACGAGCAGTACTTC. It translates to CASSLGLTYEQYF.

This clonotype was seen many times. The chain combines TRBV7-6 with TRBJ1-1; no reliable D call. In germline, CDR1 is SGHVS, CDR2 FNYEAQ. Trimming pared 5 bases from V and 0 bases from J, leaving 10 bases between. There are 14 residues in the CDR3. The CDR3 protein is CASSPLGLNTEAFF. The CDR3 DNA reads as TGTGCCAGCAGCCCATTAGGCCTGAACACTGAAGCTTTCTTT.

This clonotype was found a few times. The CDR3 loop reads CASSPGQGTGSQETQYF. Here the CDR3 DNA reads TGTGCCAGCTCACCGGGACAAGGGACAGGCTCACAAGAGACCCAGTACTTC. The rearrangement joins TRBV18 to TRBJ2-5, with 8 nucleotides matching TRBD1. CDR1 KGHSH and CDR2 LQKENI come from the germline V gene. The trim removed 3 bases at V and 2 bases at J, leaving 11 bases unmatched. The CDR3 is 17 amino acids.

This clonotype was picked up many times. The rearrangement joins TRBV12-3 or TRBV12-4 to TRBJ1-5, with D possibly TRBD1 on 5 matching bases. The CDR3 contains 14 residues. V was clipped by 5 bases and J by 0 bases, with 8 bases between them. The DNA of the CDR3 is TGTGCCAGCAGTCCCGACAGTAGCAATCAGCCCCAGCATTTT. It specifies CASSPDSSNQPQHF.